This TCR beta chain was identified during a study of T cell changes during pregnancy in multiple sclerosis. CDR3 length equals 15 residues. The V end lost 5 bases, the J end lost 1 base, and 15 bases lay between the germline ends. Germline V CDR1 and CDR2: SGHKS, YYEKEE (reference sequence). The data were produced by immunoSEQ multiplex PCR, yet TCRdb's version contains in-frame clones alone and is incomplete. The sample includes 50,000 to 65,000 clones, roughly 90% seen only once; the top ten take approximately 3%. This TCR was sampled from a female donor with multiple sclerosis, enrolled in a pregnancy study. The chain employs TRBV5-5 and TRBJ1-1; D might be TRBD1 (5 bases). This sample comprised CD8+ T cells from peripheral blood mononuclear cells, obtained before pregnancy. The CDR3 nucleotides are TGTGCCAGCAGTCTGGGGAGGGGAGGGAACACTGAAGCTTTCTTT. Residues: CASSLGRGGNTEAFF.